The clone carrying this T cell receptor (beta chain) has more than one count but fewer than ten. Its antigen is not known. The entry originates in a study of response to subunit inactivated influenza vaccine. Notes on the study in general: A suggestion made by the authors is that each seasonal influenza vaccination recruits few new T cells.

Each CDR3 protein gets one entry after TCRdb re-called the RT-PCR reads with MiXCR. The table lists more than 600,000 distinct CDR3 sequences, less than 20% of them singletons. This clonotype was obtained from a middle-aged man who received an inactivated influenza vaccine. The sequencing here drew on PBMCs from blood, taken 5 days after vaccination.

CDR3 sequence: CASSWHYGYTF. The CDR3 nucleotides are TGTGCCAGCAGTTGGCACTATGGCTACACCTTC. J is TRBJ1-2 and V is TRBV12-3 or TRBV12-4; D is undetermined. V was clipped by 4 bases and J by 3 bases, with 3 bases between them. The CDR3 consists of 11 residues.